Shown below are 20 T cell receptor beta chains from a single sample sequenced in a study of a mutant IDH1 vaccine in newly diagnosed glioma. What these receptors recognize is not known. Time point specified: week 47, end of study. Vaccine doses each comprised 300 ug of mutant IDH1 20-mer peptide, with topical imiquimod. The table came from immunoSEQ multiplex PCR; TCRdb's copy has only in-frame clones and leaves some out. The sample consists of 10,000 to 15,000 clones, roughly 72% of them appearing once. The sample here was PBMCs, taken from a glioma patient whose treatment included an IDH1 peptide vaccine. The receptors come from a middle-aged woman with glioma.

V and J are TRBV5-4 and TRBJ2-1; TRBD2 matches 9 bases. J was trimmed by 8 bases and V by 3 bases; bases with no gene match: 9. CDR3 length: 15 residues. Germline V gives CDR1 SGHNT, CDR2 YYREEE (reference sequence). Written as DNA, the CDR3 is TGTGCCAGCAGCTCTGCGGGGGGGCTGGAAGATGAGCAGTTCTTC. Its protein product is CASSSAGGLEDEQFF.

The chain has TRBV29-1 and TRBJ1-6, with TRBD1 matching over 7 bases. The germline V gene has CDR1 SQVTM and CDR2 ANQGSEA. Trimming at V came to 7 bases and at J to 9 bases, leaving 12 bases not matched to a gene. The CDR3 contains 14 residues. CDR3 coding DNA: TGCAGCGCCCAAAGCGGACAGGCTAGTTCACCCCTCCACTTT. Translated: CSAQSGQASSPLHF.

This clone was picked up a small number of times. The V gene is TRBV7-9, the J gene TRBJ1-4, with D maybe TRBD1 (5 bases). The V and J ends lost 1 base and 8 bases respectively, with 14 bases between them. This CDR3 comprises 15 residues. Germline assignment: CDR1 SEHNR and CDR2 FQNEAQ (reference sequence). The CDR3 protein is CASSLVPGLEEKLFF. DNA of the CDR3: TGTGCCAGCAGCTTAGTGCCAGGGTTGGAAGAAAAACTGTTTTTT.

This clone has a single count. The chain recombines TRBV28 with TRBJ1-3; 10 positions match TRBD1. This CDR3 comprises 16 residues. Trimming took 2 bases from V and 3 from J; bases not matched to a gene: 4. Germline V gene data show CDR1 as MDHEN and CDR2 as SYDVKM. The CDR3 sequence: CASSLRDRGLGNTIYF. CDR3 nucleotides: TGTGCCAGCAGTTTACGGGACAGGGGCCTTGGAAACACCATATATTTT. The entire variable domain, with the rest obtained from reference TRBV28 and TRBJ1-3, is as follows: DVKVTQSSRYLVKRTGEKVFLECVQDMDHENMFWYRQDPGLGLRLIYFSYDVKMKEKGDIPEGYSVSREKKERFSLILESASTNQTSMYLCASSLRDRGLGNTIYFGEGSWLTVV.

A single count supports this clone. The rearrangement joins TRBV7-2 to TRBJ1-4, with a weak D call TRBD1 (6 bases). V lost 0 bases and J lost 7, with 15 bases in between. The length of the CDR3 is 16 residues. CDR1 SGHTA and CDR2 FQGNSA come from the germline V gene. CDR3 amino acids: CASSLAGNRVAEKLFF. CDR3 DNA sequence: TGTGCCAGCAGCTTAGCGGGGAACAGGGTGGCTGAAAAACTGTTTTTT. The full variable domain, completed using reference TRBV7-2 and TRBJ1-4, is GAGVSQSPSNKVTEKGKDVELRCDPISGHTALYWYRQSLGQGLEFLIYFQGNSAPDKSGLPSDRFSAERTGGSVSTLTIQRTQQEDSAVYLCASSLAGNRVAEKLFFGSGTQLSVL.

This chain links TRBV6-5 with TRBJ1-1; a weak D match, TRBD1 (5 bases). The CDR3 totals 11 residues. The V gene's germline CDR1 is MNHEY and CDR2 SVGAGI. V was trimmed by 8 bases and J by 7 bases, leaving 11 bases between them. In DNA, the CDR3 is TGTGCCAGCGGGGAGACAGTTGAAGCTTTCTTT. It encodes CASGETVEAFF.

The V and J genes are TRBV15 and TRBJ1-2; a possible D gene is TRBD1 (6 bases). The CDR3 is made up of 14 amino acids. The ends were cut back, 4 bases at V and 0 bases at J, with 9 bases in the middle. Germline V gene data show CDR1 as LNHNV and CDR2 as YYDKDF (reference sequence). The CDR3 sequence: CATSTGEPNYGYTF. In nucleotides, the CDR3 is TGTGCCACCAGCACAGGGGAGCCTAACTATGGCTACACCTTC.

Points on this clone: No conserved phenylalanine or tryptophan is present at the end of the CDR3, so a read error is the likely explanation. The DNA is left out, because the CDR3 cannot be placed on it with certainty; the CDR3 is given as TCRdb lists it. The rearrangement uses TRBV21-1 and TRBJ2-7; TRBD1 was called by the table and not checked on the DNA. TRBV21-1 is flagged as a pseudogene. The CDR3 is 11 residues long, counting both termini. This chain's CDR3 is CASSAPKQGNL.

V gene TRBV7-2 combines with J gene TRBJ1-5, with no clear D. Looked up from germline, CDR1 is SGHTA and CDR2 is FQGNSA. The V end was cut by 1 base, the J end by 3 bases, with 13 bases between. There are 16 residues in the CDR3. Here the CDR3 DNA reads TGTGCCAGCAGCTTAGGGACCCGGGGAGCCAATCAGCCCCAGCATTTT. It translates to CASSLGTRGANQPQHF.

The V and J genes are TRBV28 and TRBJ1-1, with 7 bases lining up with TRBD1. CDR3 length: 15 amino acids. V was pared by 8 bases and J by 8 bases, with 17 bases of the junction left unmatched. The germline CDR1 and CDR2 sequences are MDHEN and SYDVKM. The CDR3: CASASSRDRHSEAFF. CDR3 DNA: TGTGCCAGCGCAAGTTCGAGGGACAGACACTCAGAAGCTTTCTTT. The variable domain in full, with the rest retrieved from reference TRBV28 and TRBJ1-1, is DVKVTQSSRYLVKRTGEKVFLECVQDMDHENMFWYRQDPGLGLRLIYFSYDVKMKEKGDIPEGYSVSREKKERFSLILESASTNQTSMYLCASASSRDRHSEAFFGQGTRLTVV.

A single count supports this clone. At one end, the junction sequence differs from germline, possibly due to a read error. This rearrangement joins TRBV7-2 to TRBJ2-5; 9 nucleotides agree with TRBD2. The CDR3 length is 18 residues. Germline V CDR1 and CDR2: SGHTA, FQGNSA. In DNA, the CDR3 is TGTGCCAGCAGATTAGGGATTAGCGGGGGCTCCCTGGGTGGGACCCAGTACTTC. It is translated as CASRLGISGGSLGGTQYF.

In DNA, the CDR3 is TGTGCCAGCAGCGCGGACATCAACACCGGGGAGCTGTTTTTT. As protein: CASSADINTGELFF. The chain employs TRBV9 and TRBJ2-2; maybe TRBD1 (5 bases). Trimming left V 3 bases short and J 2 bases short, with 8 bases between. The CDR3 is 14 amino acids. Per germline, CDR1 SGDLS and CDR2 YYNGEE.

CDR3 in amino acids: CASSPGLNTGELFF. CDR3 coding DNA: TGTGCCAGCAGCCCGGGACTTAACACCGGGGAGCTGTTTTTT. This sequence joins TRBV11-2 and TRBJ2-2; D might be TRBD2 (6 bases). CDR1 SGHAT and CDR2 FQNNGV come from the germline V gene. The V and J ends lost 5 bases and 2 bases respectively, with 9 bases between them. This CDR3 has 14 residues.

The V gene is TRBV27, the J gene TRBJ1-5; D is uncertain. Trimming pared 5 bases from V and 3 bases from J, leaving 8 bases between. The CDR3 loop spans 13 amino acids. The germline gives CDR1 MNHEY, CDR2 SMNVEV (reference sequence). The CDR3 is CASSRVSNQPQHF. The CDR3 DNA follows: TGTGCCAGCAGTCGCGTTTCCAATCAGCCCCAGCATTTT.

The gene calls are TRBV5-6 and TRBJ2-3, with 10 bases fitting TRBD2. CDR1 is SGHDT, CDR2 YYEEEE, per germline. The CDR3 loop spans 16 amino acids. The ends lost 4 bases at V and 1 base at J; junction bases unmatched: 6. The CDR3 DNA is TGTGCCAGCAGCACCTGGGGGACTAGCGGCACAGATACGCAGTATTTT. Amino acids: CASSTWGTSGTDTQYF.

The chain has TRBV2 and TRBJ2-5, with TRBD2 as a possible D gene (5 bases). The CDR3 sequence is 16 residues long. Germline V gene data show CDR1 as SNHLY and CDR2 as FYNNEI. V lost 2 bases and J lost 2, with 15 bases in between. Written as DNA, the CDR3 is TGTGCCAGCAGTGAATCCCCGGCACTAGGACAAGAGACCCAGTACTTC. Amino acid sequence: CASSESPALGQETQYF.

This chain uses TRBV28 with TRBJ1-5; 8 bases match TRBD1. V was clipped by 1 base and J by 5 bases; unmatched bases: 1. Germline CDR1 reads MDHEN; CDR2 reads SYDVKM. CDR3 size: 14 residues. The CDR3 reads CASSLSGGYQPQHF. The CDR3 DNA follows: TGTGCCAGCAGTTTATCAGGGGGCTATCAGCCCCAGCATTTT.

This rearrangement joins TRBV5-1 to TRBJ2-7; TRBD1 matches at 12 bases. This CDR3 is built from 17 residues. With 4 bases clipped from V and 3 bases from J, the junction kept 11 bases outside the gene matches. Germline CDR1 reads SGHRS; CDR2 reads YFSETQ. CDR3 DNA: TGCGCCAGCAGCCGTCCCGGGACAGGGGGCAGCGACTACGAGCAGTACTTC. Translated: CASSRPGTGGSDYEQYF.

The table lists this clone with a few counts. The rearrangement uses TRBV11-2 and TRBJ2-7; D uncertain. The CDR3 has 14 residues. V shed 5 bases and J shed 12 bases, with 23 bases lying between them. Germline V lookup: CDR1 SGHAT, CDR2 FQNNGV. The DNA of the CDR3 is TGTGCCAGCAGCCTAACCCGAGACCCCTCTTCGCCGTACTTC. Its protein product is CASSLTRDPSSPYF.

This rearrangement joins TRBV11-3 to TRBJ2-3; tentatively, D is TRBD2 (7 bases). The CDR3 runs 19 residues. The germline V and J ends were trimmed by 5 bases and 0 bases, with 24 bases remaining between them. Germline CDR1 reads SGHNT; CDR2 reads YENEEA. In DNA form, the CDR3 reads TGTGCCAGCAGCCCAGGGGCCGCGTGGACCGGGGGGAGCACAGATACGCAGTATTTT. It encodes CASSPGAAWTGGSTDTQYF.